This T cell receptor (beta chain) came from a study of T cells in Graves' hyperthyroidism and ophthalmopathy. Amplification targeted TCR beta CDR3 regions from RNA transcripts. Researchers ran a first-round RT-PCR on the TCR CDR3 using the HTBI primer set. One entry per CDR3 protein, called by TCRdb with MiXCR from the multiplex PCR reads. Of a few hundred thousand distinct CDR3 sequences listed, about 14% were seen once; the top ten hold roughly a fifth. This clonotype was observed many times. The sample taken for sequencing was blood. The sequence derives from a woman aged 30 to 39 with Graves' ophthalmopathy.

CDR3 in amino acids: CSAKDSSTDTQYF. The CDR3, as DNA: TGCAGTGCTAAAGACTCTAGCACAGATACGCAGTATTTT. The rearrangement uses TRBV20-1 and TRBJ2-3; D not certain. Germline V gene data show CDR1 as DFQATT and CDR2 as SNEGSKA (reference sequence). The CDR3 has 13 amino acids. V lost 4 bases and J 0 bases, leaving 8 bases between the germline ends.